The following is a TCR beta chain sequence with its context. The method was immunoSEQ multiplex PCR; TCRdb's version includes in-frame clones alone and lacks a portion of them. The sample consists of 85,000 to 130,000 clones, around 85% of them appearing once. This specimen belongs to a study of blood T cell repertoires in COVID-19. Trimming at V came to 6 bases and at J to 6 bases, leaving 8 bases not matched to a gene. Germline V gives CDR1 MNHEY, CDR2 SVGAGI. There are 14 residues in the CDR3. This chain links TRBV6-5 with TRBJ1-2, with 9 nucleotides matching TRBD1. Sequencing used PBMCs or T cells enriched from blood (not recorded which). The sequence was obtained from a woman aged 45 to 65 who had recovered from COVID-19. CDR3 coding DNA: TGTGCCAGCAGGACTTCACAGGGGGCGCATGGCTACACCTTC. Its translation is CASRTSQGAHGYTF.